This TCR beta chain was captured in a study of blood T cell repertoires in COVID-19. Study-wide context: Both acute and convalescent COVID-19 samples were obtained from the United States, Italy and Spain. Nucleic acid was either cDNA or gDNA, and it came from T cells, B-cell-depleted T cells, or PBMCs.

Participants were aged about 18 to 95 years, lived in about 26 US areas, and enrolled virtually. Which cohort a participant joined came from the clinical history participants gave. Germline values: CDR1 LNHDA, CDR2 SQIVND (reference sequence). There are 14 residues in the CDR3. V shed 4 bases, J shed 7 bases, and the junction held 6 bases outside the gene matches. Here immunoSEQ multiplex PCR was the method, and the copy in TCRdb shows in-frame clones only, minus some. In the table there are about 480,000 clones, roughly 90% of which are singletons. The gene calls are TRBV19 and TRBJ2-7, with TRBD2 identical over 11 bases. This receptor was identified in a middle-aged woman who had recovered from COVID-19. Sequencing was performed on PBMCs or T cells enriched from blood (not recorded which). The CDR3 reads CASSTVAGGPEQYF. In nucleotides, the CDR3 is TGTGCCAGTAGTACCGTAGCGGGAGGGCCGGAGCAGTACTTC.